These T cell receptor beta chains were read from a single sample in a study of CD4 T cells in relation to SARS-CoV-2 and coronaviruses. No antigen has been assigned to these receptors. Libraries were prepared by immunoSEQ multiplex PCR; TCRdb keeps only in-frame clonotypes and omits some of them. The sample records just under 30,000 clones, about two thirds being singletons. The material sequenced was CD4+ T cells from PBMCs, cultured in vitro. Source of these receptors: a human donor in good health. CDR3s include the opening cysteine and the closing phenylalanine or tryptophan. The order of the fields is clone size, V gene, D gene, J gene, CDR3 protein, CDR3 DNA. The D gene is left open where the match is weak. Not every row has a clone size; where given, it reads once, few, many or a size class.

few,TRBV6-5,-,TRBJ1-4,CASSLDRTEKLFF,TGTGCCAGCAGCCTGGACAGAACCGAAAAACTGTTTTTT
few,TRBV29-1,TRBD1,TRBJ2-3,CSVEGGQSTDTQYF,TGCAGCGTTGAAGGGGGACAGAGCACAGATACGCAGTATTTT
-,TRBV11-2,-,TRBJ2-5,CASSLGNQGGRQETQYF,TGTGCCAGCAGCTTAGGGAATCAGGGGGGGAGGCAAGAGACCCAGTACTTC
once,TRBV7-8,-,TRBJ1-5,CASSSGLISNQPQHF,TGTGCCAGCAGCTCTGGACTGATTAGCAATCAGCCCCAGCATTTT
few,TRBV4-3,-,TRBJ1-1,CASSQDWGAPEAFF,TGCGCCAGCAGCCAAGATTGGGGGGCTCCCGAAGCTTTCTTT
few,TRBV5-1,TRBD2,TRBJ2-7,CASSLAGTSNEQYF,TGCGCCAGCAGCTTGGCCGGGACTAGTAACGAGCAGTACTTC
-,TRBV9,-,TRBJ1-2,CASMDYGYTF,TGTGCCAGCATGGACTATGGCTACACCTTC
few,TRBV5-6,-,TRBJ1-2,CASSATVRGYTF,TGTGCCAGCAGCGCGACGGTCCGAGGCTACACCTTC
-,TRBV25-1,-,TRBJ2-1,CASKGGRGNEQFF,TGTGCCAGCAAGGGGGGGCGGGGCAATGAGCAGTTCTTC
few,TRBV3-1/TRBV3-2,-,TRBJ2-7,CASSLIEYEQYF,TGTGCCAGCAGCTTGATAGAGTACGAGCAGTACTTC
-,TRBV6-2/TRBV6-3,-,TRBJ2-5,CASSSFRGQQTQYF,TGTGCCAGCAGTTCTTTCCGGGGCCAGCAAACCCAGTACTTC
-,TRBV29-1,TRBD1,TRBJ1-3,CSVEQGQGGPGNTIYF,TGCAGCGTTGAACAGGGACAGGGTGGCCCTGGAAACACCATATATTTT
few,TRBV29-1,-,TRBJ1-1,CSVEVVRRAFF,TGCAGCGTTGAGGTGGTAAGGCGAGCTTTCTTT
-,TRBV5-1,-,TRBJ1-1,CASSLVGSLTITEAFF,TGCGCCAGCAGCTTGGTAGGCAGCCTGACAATCACTGAAGCTTTCTTT
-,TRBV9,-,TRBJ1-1,CASSRTDMNTEAFF,TGTGCCAGCAGCAGGACAGATATGAACACTGAAGCTTTCTTT
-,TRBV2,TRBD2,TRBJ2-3,CASSVRWFPVETSGRDTQYF,TGTGCCAGCAGTGTGCGATGGTTTCCCGTTGAGACTAGCGGGAGAGATACGCAGTATTTT
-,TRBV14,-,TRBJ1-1,CASSLTVNTEAFF,TGTGCCAGCAGCCTCACAGTGAACACTGAAGCTTTCTTT
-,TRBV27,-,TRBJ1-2,CASSYRSQNYGYTF,TGTGCCAGCAGTTACCGATCACAAAACTATGGCTACACCTTC
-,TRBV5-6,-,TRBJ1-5,CASSSVGVGGNQPQHF,TGTGCCAGCAGCTCGGTGGGGGTGGGTGGCAATCAGCCCCAGCATTTT
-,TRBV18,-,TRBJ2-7,CASSPGTGLSYEQYF,TGTGCCAGCTCCCCAGGGACGGGGCTTAGTTACGAGCAGTACTTC